A single sample gave rise to the 28 T cell receptor beta chains below, sequenced in a study of OX40 agonist ivuxolimab in advanced cancers. Profiled with immunoSEQ multiplex PCR; TCRdb holds only in-frame clones, not every one. Among fewer than 95,000 clones listed, around nine tenths were seen once. The sequenced sample was CD4+ or CD8+ T cells sorted from blood, obtained in a trial of the OX40 agonist ivuxolimab. These receptors were obtained from an adult with an advanced solid tumor such as melanoma, head and neck, liver or kidney cancer.

CDR3: CASSLGSGSNQPQHF. The CDR3 DNA follows: TGTGCCAGCAGCTTAGGGTCAGGTAGCAATCAGCCCCAGCATTTT. The chain employs TRBV11-2 and TRBJ1-5; D is undetermined. The V end was cut by 1 base, the J end by 0 bases, with 7 bases between. The CDR3 loop spans 15 amino acids. The V gene's germline CDR1 is SGHAT and CDR2 FQNNGV. Full variable domain (missing parts from reference TRBV11-2 and TRBJ1-5): EAGVAQSPRYKIIEKRQSVAFWCNPISGHATLYWYQQILGQGPKLLIQFQNNGVVDDSQLPKDRFSAERLKGVDSTLKIQPAKLEDSAVYLCASSLGSGSNQPQHFGDGTRLSIL.

J is TRBJ2-4 and V is TRBV28; the match to TRBD2 covers 9 bases. In germline, CDR1 is MDHEN, CDR2 SYDVKM. The CDR3 loop spans 14 amino acids. V trimming: 2 bases; J trimming: 8 bases; junction bases outside the gene matches: 4. CDR3: CASSLVSGGDIQYF. The DNA for the CDR3 is TGTGCCAGCAGTTTAGTTAGCGGGGGAGACATTCAGTACTTC.

Concerning this clone: The CDR3 carries no conserved terminal phenylalanine or tryptophan, so it likely arises from a read error. Because the CDR3's place on the DNA is in doubt, the DNA is left out and the CDR3 is given as listed by TCRdb. The V and J genes are TRBV28 and TRBJ1-2; the listed D gene, TRBD1, was not tested against the DNA. The CDR3 sequence runs 13 residues, both termini included. Germline values: CDR1 MDHEN, CDR2 SYDVKM. The CDR3: CASSLGPQDRATV.

The V call is TRBV6-1, the J call TRBJ1-1; TRBD1 agrees at 9 bases. The CDR3 covers 15 residues. Germline lookup yields CDR1 MNHNS and CDR2 SASEGT. Trimming cost V 6 bases and J 1 base; bases outside gene matches: 6. CDR3 DNA: TGTGCCAGCAGGGCAGTACAGGGGGCGAACACTGAAGCTTTCTTT. This sequence encodes CASRAVQGANTEAFF.

The genes are TRBV7-2 and TRBJ2-7, with 12 bases that match TRBD2. The CDR3 length is 14 residues. Germline V lookup: CDR1 SGHTA, CDR2 FQGNSA. V trimming: 5 bases; J trimming: 2 bases; junction bases outside the gene matches: 1. CDR3 bases: TGTGCCAGCAGCGCTAGCGGGGGGGCCTACGAGCAGTACTTC. This encodes CASSASGGAYEQYF.

This chain links TRBV30 with TRBJ2-7; weak D call: TRBD2 (6 bases). The V and J ends lost 4 bases and 4 bases respectively, with 14 bases between them. Germline V lookup: CDR1 GTSNPN, CDR2 SVGIG (reference sequence). CDR3 length: 13 residues. CDR3 in amino acids: CAWMPGLQYEQYF. The CDR3 region has the DNA TGTGCCTGGATGCCGGGACTCCAGTACGAGCAGTACTTC.

This chain uses TRBV27 with TRBJ1-5; the D is unclear. The germline CDR1 and CDR2 sequences are MNHEY and SMNVEV (reference sequence). The germline V and J ends were trimmed by 5 bases and 5 bases, with 10 bases remaining between them. CDR3 length: 13 amino acids. The CDR3 bases are TGTGCCAGCAGTGGGCAGTCGGATCAGCCCCAGCATTTT. Translation: CASSGQSDQPQHF.

The genes are TRBV19 and TRBJ2-2; TRBD2 is a possible D gene (5 bases). The CDR3 runs to 16 residues. Germline V CDR1 and CDR2: LNHDA, SQIVND (reference sequence). The V end lost 3 bases, the J end lost 1 base, and 12 bases lay between the germline ends. The CDR3 nucleotides read TGTGCCAGTAGTATTGCGGGCCTACTGAACACCGGGGAGCTGTTTTTT. Amino acids: CASSIAGLLNTGELFF.

This clone turned up a few times. This chain connects TRBV6-5 to TRBJ2-5; 8 positions agree with TRBD2. This CDR3 spans 14 amino acids. The V gene's germline CDR1 is MNHEY and CDR2 SVGAGI. With V trimmed by 2 bases and J by 7 bases, 6 bases remained unmatched. CDR3 DNA: TGTGCCAGCAGTTACGGGACTAGAGGGGGGACCCAGTACTTC. This translates into CASSYGTRGGTQYF.

This clone was detected only once. The chain combines TRBV10-3 with TRBJ1-2; 9 bases are a match to TRBD1. CDR1 and CDR2 from the germline V gene are ENHRY and SYGVKD. The length of the CDR3 is 13 residues. Losses at the gene ends were 8 bases for V and 6 bases for J; bases not matched to a gene: 7. For the CDR3, the DNA is TGTGCCATCGGTCAAGGGACAGGGCATGGCTACACCTTC. Translated: CAIGQGTGHGYTF.

The chain recombines TRBV28 with TRBJ2-5; D may be TRBD1 (7 bases). Trimming took 4 bases from V and 3 from J, leaving 12 bases between them. Germline CDR1 MDHEN, CDR2 SYDVKM. The CDR3 loop spans 14 amino acids. The CDR3 bases are TGTGCCAGCAGTTCCCCAGGGGGGAAAGAGACCCAGTACTTC. Protein product: CASSSPGGKETQYF. The variable domain in full, with the rest retrieved from reference TRBV28 and TRBJ2-5, is DVKVTQSSRYLVKRTGEKVFLECVQDMDHENMFWYRQDPGLGLRLIYFSYDVKMKEKGDIPEGYSVSREKKERFSLILESASTNQTSMYLCASSSPGGKETQYFGPGTRLLVL.

This clone was counted a single time. This sequence joins TRBV27 and TRBJ2-5, with TRBD2 identical over 11 bases. This CDR3 has 16 amino acids. The junction had 10 bases not matched to a gene; V was cut back by 5 bases and J by 5 bases. Germline assignment: CDR1 MNHEY and CDR2 SMNVEV (reference sequence). CDR3 region: CASSPLGLAELETQYF. The CDR3 region has the DNA TGTGCCAGCAGTCCACTGGGACTAGCGGAATTGGAGACCCAGTACTTC.

V usage is TRBV11-2 and J usage is TRBJ2-5; 11 positions agree with TRBD2. Germline V gene sequence: CDR1 SGHAT, CDR2 FQNNGV. Losses at the gene ends were 5 bases for V and 2 bases for J; bases not matched to a gene: 10. CDR3 length: 17 residues. The CDR3 coding sequence is TGTGCCAGCAGCCCCGGTTCCCTAGCGGGAGGTCAAGAGACCCAGTACTTC. It specifies CASSPGSLAGGQETQYF.

The chain combines TRBV4-2 with TRBJ1-4; D uncertain. CDR3 length: 18 residues. With 0 bases removed from V and 7 bases from J, the gap between germline ends came to 21 bases. CDR1 and CDR2 (germline): LGHNA, YNFKEQ. CDR3 loop: CASSQDPWLQEGSEKLFF. The CDR3 DNA is TGTGCCAGCAGCCAAGATCCATGGTTGCAGGAGGGAAGTGAAAAACTGTTTTTT.

The chain employs TRBV2 and TRBJ2-5; TRBD1 might be the D (6 bases). The CDR3 extends over 15 amino acids. V dropped 6 bases and J dropped 4 bases, with 18 bases sitting between them. CDR1 and CDR2 from the germline V gene are SNHLY and FYNNEI. Here the CDR3 reads CASRETGTGRETQYF. In DNA form, the CDR3 reads TGTGCCAGCAGGGAGACAGGAACCGGTCGAGAGACCCAGTACTTC.

The rearrangement uses TRBV13 and TRBJ2-3; D possibly corresponds to TRBD1 (5 bases). V was clipped by 2 bases and J by 4 bases, with 13 bases between them. Germline V gene data show CDR1 as PRHDT and CDR2 as FYEKMQ (reference sequence). CDR3 length equals 15 residues. The CDR3 here is CASSLQGKKADTQYF. As DNA, the CDR3 is TGTGCCAGCAGCTTACAGGGAAAGAAGGCAGATACGCAGTATTTT.

V gene TRBV7-6 combines with J gene TRBJ1-6, with a weak D call TRBD1 (6 bases). Trimming left V 0 bases short and J 9 bases short, with 6 bases between. The germline V gene encodes CDR1 SGHVS and CDR2 FNYEAQ. The CDR3 runs to 13 residues. The CDR3 reads CASSLARGSPLHF. Here the CDR3 DNA reads TGTGCCAGCAGCTTAGCCAGGGGTTCACCCCTCCACTTT.

This chain links TRBV11-2 with TRBJ1-1; 7 bases agree with TRBD1. After removal of 3 bases from V and 4 bases from J, the junction contained 5 bases not matched to a gene. Germline V gene data show CDR1 as SGHAT and CDR2 as FQNNGV. The CDR3 has 14 amino acids. CDR3 DNA: TGTGCCAGCAGCTTGGACAGGCTGGCCACTGAAGCTTTCTTT. Protein product: CASSLDRLATEAFF. Full variable domain (remainder filled in from reference TRBV11-2 and TRBJ1-1): EAGVAQSPRYKIIEKRQSVAFWCNPISGHATLYWYQQILGQGPKLLIQFQNNGVVDDSQLPKDRFSAERLKGVDSTLKIQPAKLEDSAVYLCASSLDRLATEAFFGQGTRLTVV.

V gene TRBV27 combines with J gene TRBJ2-1, with D perhaps matching TRBD2 (6 bases). The CDR3 loop spans 17 amino acids. Trimming shortened V by 2 bases and J by 4 bases, and 18 bases separated the two germline ends. Germline CDR1 and CDR2: MNHEY and SMNVEV (reference sequence). This chain's CDR3 is CASSLTPGGSKYNEQFF. The DNA for the CDR3 is TGTGCCAGCAGTTTAACCCCTGGGGGGAGTAAATACAATGAGCAGTTCTTC.

This sequence joins TRBV30 and TRBJ1-6; D is unresolved. Deletions cut 0 bases from V and 6 bases from J, with 9 bases between. This CDR3 comprises 14 residues. CDR1 and CDR2 (germline): GTSNPN, SVGIG (reference sequence). The CDR3 DNA reads TGTGCCTGGAGTGTATGGGGAGGTAATTCACCCCTCCACTTT. Translated, it gives CAWSVWGGNSPLHF.

This clone was observed once. The rearrangement links TRBV9 to TRBJ2-3, with 8 positions matching TRBD1. The junction had 4 bases not matched to a gene; V was cut back by 3 bases and J by 4 bases. The CDR3 is 14 residues long. Germline assignment: CDR1 SGDLS and CDR2 YYNGEE. For the CDR3, the DNA is TGTGCCAGCAGCGAAGGGACAGGCCCAGATACGCAGTATTTT. The encoded protein is CASSEGTGPDTQYF.

The V and J genes are TRBV5-4 and TRBJ2-3; perhaps TRBD2 as D (7 bases). V was trimmed by 6 bases and J by 2 bases, leaving 16 bases between them. CDR1 is SGHNT and CDR2 is YYREEE in the germline V gene (reference sequence). The CDR3 contains 15 residues. This CDR3 is CASTRGGVLTDTQYF. The CDR3 region has the DNA TGTGCCAGCACCCGAGGGGGGGTACTCACAGATACGCAGTATTTT.

The table lists this clone with a few counts. The chain couples TRBV6-1 to TRBJ1-1; 9 nucleotides agree with TRBD1. Germline-derived CDR1 and CDR2 are MNHNS and SASEGT. The ends lost 6 bases at V and 4 bases at J; junction bases unmatched: 6. This CDR3 is built from 14 residues. The chain's CDR3 is CASRIGQGTTEAFF. In DNA form, the CDR3 reads TGTGCCAGCAGGATTGGACAGGGGACCACTGAAGCTTTCTTT.

This clone came up once. The genes are TRBV5-1 and TRBJ2-2; D might be TRBD1 (6 bases). Trimming pared 3 bases from V and 1 base from J, leaving 16 bases between. The CDR3 has 17 amino acids. Germline V gives CDR1 SGHRS, CDR2 YFSETQ. The chain's CDR3 is CASSWGLRLLNTGELFF. CDR3 sequence (DNA): TGCGCCAGCAGCTGGGGGCTACGTTTGCTGAACACCGGGGAGCTGTTTTTT.

The chain carries TRBV11-2 and TRBJ2-1, with D uncertain. V lost 5 bases and J 0 bases, leaving 11 bases between the germline ends. Germline V gene lookup returns CDR1 SGHAT and CDR2 FQNNGV. This CDR3 spans 15 amino acids. The CDR3 region is CASSAAGASYNEQFF. The CDR3 DNA sequence: TGTGCCAGCAGCGCCGCCGGAGCCTCCTACAATGAGCAGTTCTTC.

This chain's CDR3 is CASSSTAQETQYF. The CDR3 coding sequence is TGTGCCAGCAGCTCCACGGCCCAAGAGACCCAGTACTTC. The chain uses TRBV5-4 and TRBJ2-5; no clear D. V was shortened by 3 bases and J by 1 base, with 7 bases between the two germline ends. The CDR3 spans 13 residues. The germline CDR1 and CDR2 sequences are SGHNT and YYREEE (reference sequence).

The CDR3, as DNA: TGTGCCAGCTCACCTCTTGAGGGGACTCGAGGGACCCAGTACTTC. Amino acids: CASSPLEGTRGTQYF. V gene TRBV18 combines with J gene TRBJ2-5, with a possible D match to TRBD2 (6 bases). This CDR3 region has 15 residues. CDR1 is KGHSH and CDR2 is LQKENI in the germline V gene. V lost 3 bases to trimming and J lost 7 bases, with 18 bases between them.

The chain has TRBV15 and TRBJ2-7, with TRBD2 identical over 13 bases. The CDR3 runs 16 residues. The germline gives CDR1 LNHNV, CDR2 YYDKDF (reference sequence). Losses at the gene ends were 4 bases for V and 4 bases for J; bases not matched to a gene: 7. The CDR3 loop is CATSIGLAGAGYEQYF. The CDR3 DNA reads TGTGCCACCAGCATCGGACTAGCGGGGGCTGGTTACGAGCAGTACTTC.